A single sample gave rise to the 28 T cell receptor beta chains below, sequenced in a study of cytomegalovirus exposure and HLA in healthy donors. Amplification used 60 Vbeta primers and 13 Jbeta primers. Some clones are missing from TCRdb's copy, which holds only in-frame ones; the method was immunoSEQ multiplex PCR. The sample comprises about 94,000 clones, around four fifths of which are singletons, and roughly 6.9% rests with the top ten. The sequencing sample was made of PBMCs. The source of these receptors is a man aged 40-49 years in good health and CMV-seropositive.

V usage is TRBV10-3 and J usage is TRBJ2-7, with 11 bases fitting TRBD2. The germline CDR1 and CDR2 sequences are ENHRY and SYGVKD. This CDR3 region has 19 residues. The V and J ends lost 5 bases and 6 bases, in that order; junction bases with no gene match: 21. The CDR3 nucleotides are TGTGCCATCAGTCCTTTCCCGGGACTAGCGGAGAGCCCTCTCTTCGAGCAGTACTTC. Translation: CAISPFPGLAESPLFEQYF.

The chain employs TRBV6-5 and TRBJ1-3; perhaps TRBD1 as D (6 bases). The CDR3 spans 14 residues. V was cut by 6 bases and J by 2 bases, with 11 bases left in between. CDR1 and CDR2 (germline): MNHEY, SVGAGI. As DNA, the CDR3 is TGTGCCAGCAGGCCCGGACAGCCTGGAAACACCATATATTTT. Translated, it gives CASRPGQPGNTIYF.

This sequence joins TRBV7-2 and TRBJ2-7, with 10 bases lining up with TRBD2. Germline CDR1 is SGHTA and CDR2 is FQGNSA. The V segment lost 2 bases and the J segment 6 bases; nucleotides outside the gene matches: 10. The CDR3 totals 16 residues. The CDR3 reads CASSLTPSGGTGEQYF. The CDR3 DNA is TGTGCCAGCAGCTTAACCCCTAGCGGGGGTACCGGCGAGCAGTACTTC.

This rearrangement joins TRBV23-1 to TRBJ1-4; 9 bases are shared with TRBD1. TRBV23-1 is an open reading frame whose function is uncertain. The CDR3 runs to 15 residues. V shed 6 bases, J shed 8 bases, and the junction held 10 bases outside the gene matches. Here the CDR3 DNA reads TGCGCCAGCAGAGTCCTAAGGGACAGGGAAGAAAAACTGTTTTTT. It encodes CASRVLRDREEKLFF.

V is TRBV25-1 and J is TRBJ2-7; the match to TRBD2 covers 9 bases. Germline values: CDR1 MGHDK, CDR2 SYGVNS. The junction had 5 bases not matched to a gene; V was cut back by 2 bases and J by 6 bases. This CDR3 region has 14 residues. CDR3 coding DNA: TGTGCCAGCAGTGAAGGCGGGAGGGTATCCGAGCAGTACTTC. It specifies CASSEGGRVSEQYF.

The rearrangement uses TRBV6-1 and TRBJ2-5; weak D call: TRBD2 (6 bases). The CDR3 contains 12 residues. V lost 5 bases, J lost 5 bases, and 9 bases lay in between. CDR1 is MNHNS, CDR2 SASEGT, per germline. CDR3 sequence (DNA): TGTGCCAGCAGTTGGGGGGTGGAGACCCAGTACTTC. Amino acids: CASSWGVETQYF.

A few counts support this clone. The rearrangement links TRBV7-2 to TRBJ1-4, with 7 positions matching TRBD1. V shed 1 base and J 7 bases; nucleotides not matched to a gene: 9. There are 16 residues in the CDR3. Germline CDR1 SGHTA, CDR2 FQGNSA. The CDR3 DNA reads TGTGCCAGCAGCTTAGGATTAGTACAGGGGAGTGAAAAACTGTTTTTT. It is translated as CASSLGLVQGSEKLFF.

The genes are TRBV7-8 and TRBJ2-1; D not certain. In germline, CDR1 is SGHVS, CDR2 FQNEAQ. This CDR3 has 14 residues. V was clipped by 7 bases and J by 0 bases, with 10 bases between them. CDR3 coding DNA: TGTGCCAGCACCGAAATGAGCTCCTACAATGAGCAGTTCTTC. Encoded protein: CASTEMSSYNEQFF.

This rearrangement joins TRBV13 to TRBJ1-3, with D hard to call. V was pared by 1 base and J by 1 base, with 2 bases between. This CDR3 is 13 amino acids long. Germline V gene lookup returns CDR1 PRHDT and CDR2 FYEKMQ (reference sequence). The CDR3 protein is CASSLVSGNTIYF. DNA of the CDR3: TGTGCCAGCAGCTTAGTATCTGGAAACACCATATATTTT.

The chain couples TRBV7-2 to TRBJ2-1; perhaps TRBD1 as D (5 bases). In germline, CDR1 is SGHTA, CDR2 FQGNSA. CDR3 size: 15 residues. Trimming pared 1 base from V and 4 bases from J, leaving 11 bases between. CDR3 in amino acids: CASSLEGRQYNEQFF. The CDR3 region has the DNA TGTGCCAGCAGCTTAGAAGGTCGACAGTACAATGAGCAGTTCTTC.

The CDR3 nucleotides read TGTGCCAGTAGTAGAGTTACAGGGCTAGCGGGAGGAGATACGCAGTATTTT. It codes for CASSRVTGLAGGDTQYF. The V call is TRBV19, the J call TRBJ2-3; 11 bases line up with TRBD2. The V gene's germline CDR1 is LNHDA and CDR2 SQIVND (reference sequence). The CDR3 contains 17 residues. V was pared by 4 bases and J by 5 bases, with 11 bases of the junction left unmatched. Filled out from reference TRBV19 and TRBJ2-3, the complete variable domain reads DGGITQSPKYLFRKEGQNVTLSCEQNLNHDAMYWYRQDPGQGLRLIYYSQIVNDFQKGDIAEGYSVSREKKESFPLTVTSAQKNPTAFYLCASSRVTGLAGGDTQYFGPGTRLTVL.

This sequence joins TRBV11-1 and TRBJ1-2; D possibly corresponds to TRBD1 (6 bases). Germline V gives CDR1 SGHAT, CDR2 FQDESV (reference sequence). This CDR3 has 14 amino acids. Trimming removed 5 bases at V and 1 base at J, with 11 bases between. This CDR3 is CASSPTGLNYGYTF. The CDR3 DNA reads as TGTGCCAGCAGCCCGACAGGCCTTAACTATGGCTACACCTTC.

The chain is built from TRBV6-5 and TRBJ2-7, with a tentative D call TRBD2 (5 bases). The CDR3 sequence is 15 residues long. Germline lookup yields CDR1 MNHEY and CDR2 SVGAGI. The V gene lost 4 bases and the J gene lost 0 bases, with 13 bases spanning the gap. The CDR3 spells CASSSSPTNSYEQYF. CDR3 DNA: TGTGCCAGCAGTTCATCCCCGACTAACTCCTACGAGCAGTACTTC.

The chain couples TRBV28 to TRBJ2-7, with D perhaps TRBD2 (6 bases). CDR3 length: 15 amino acids. Deletions cut 6 bases from V and 1 base from J, with 16 bases between. Per the germline V gene, CDR1 is MDHEN and CDR2 is SYDVKM. Written as DNA, the CDR3 is TGTGCCAGCAGATCAACGGGAGAAAGGTCCTACGAGCAGTACTTC. It specifies CASRSTGERSYEQYF.

The genes are TRBV29-1 and TRBJ1-4, with a tentative D call TRBD1 (6 bases). The V end lost 7 bases, the J end lost 8 bases, and 20 bases lay between the germline ends. There are 14 residues in the CDR3. CDR1 is SQVTM, CDR2 ANQGSEA, per germline. The CDR3 DNA reads TGCAGCGCCGCGCCGGGAGGGACATGGGAAAAACTGTTTTTT. Translation gives CSAAPGGTWEKLFF.

This chain connects TRBV5-1 to TRBJ2-7, with TRBD1 as a possible D gene (6 bases). The germline gives CDR1 SGHRS, CDR2 YFSETQ. V lost 5 bases, J lost 3 bases, and 18 bases lay in between. The CDR3 consists of 15 residues. This CDR3 reads CASSRSGAVSYEQYF. The CDR3 region has the DNA TGCGCCAGCAGTCGTTCAGGGGCGGTAAGCTACGAGCAGTACTTC. The variable domain in full, completed from reference TRBV5-1 and TRBJ2-7, reads KAGVTQTPRYLIKTRGQQVTLSCSPISGHRSVSWYQQTPGQGLQFLFEYFSETQRNKGNFPGRFSGRQFSNSRSEMNVSTLELGDSALYLCASSRSGAVSYEQYFGPGTRLTVT.

The chain links TRBV5-5 to TRBJ1-5; possibly TRBD1 for D (6 bases). The ends were cut back, 0 bases at V and 5 bases at J, with 12 bases in the middle. Germline assignment: CDR1 SGHKS and CDR2 YYEKEE (reference sequence). The CDR3 totals 15 residues. Here the CDR3 reads CASSLEAGDHQPQHF. CDR3 nucleotides: TGTGCCAGCAGCTTGGAGGCAGGGGATCATCAGCCCCAGCATTTT.

V usage is TRBV29-1 and J usage is TRBJ2-6, with 9 bases fitting TRBD1. Germline values: CDR1 SQVTM, CDR2 ANQGSEA. This CDR3 is 16 amino acids long. After removal of 6 bases from V and 3 bases from J, the junction contained 9 bases not matched to a gene. The CDR3 sequence: CSVGQGHTVGANVLTF. The CDR3 DNA sequence: TGCAGCGTAGGACAGGGGCATACCGTTGGGGCCAACGTCCTGACTTTC.

The rearrangement links TRBV2 to TRBJ1-6, with 7 bases that match TRBD1. This CDR3 has 16 residues. CDR1 and CDR2 from the germline V gene are SNHLY and FYNNEI. Germline trimming cut 10 bases from V and 4 bases from J; bases unmatched to any gene: 13. CDR3 loop: CATRTGTRGYNSPLHF. Written as DNA, the CDR3 is TGTGCCACCAGGACAGGAACCCGGGGTTATAATTCACCCCTCCACTTT.

The chain joins TRBV27 to TRBJ2-7, with 9 bases matching TRBD1. The CDR3 runs to 16 residues. Germline V gene data show CDR1 as MNHEY and CDR2 as SMNVEV (reference sequence). J gave up 0 bases and V 6 bases, and 9 bases lay outside the gene matches. The CDR3 DNA reads as TGTGCCAGCAGCCGGGGGCCGGGACAGGGCTCCTACGAGCAGTACTTC. As protein: CASSRGPGQGSYEQYF.

This chain joins TRBV9 and TRBJ2-2, with 8 positions matching TRBD1. CDR1 and CDR2 (germline): SGDLS, YYNGEE. The V segment lost 6 bases and the J segment 5 bases; nucleotides outside the gene matches: 6. The length of the CDR3 is 14 residues. CDR3 sequence reads: CASKGQGITGELFF. The CDR3 region has the DNA TGTGCCAGCAAAGGACAGGGAATAACCGGGGAGCTGTTTTTT.

V is TRBV4-1 and J is TRBJ2-4; 14 bases map to TRBD2. With 1 base clipped from V and 0 bases from J, the junction kept 2 bases outside the gene matches. The CDR3 length is 18 residues. Germline V gene lookup returns CDR1 MGHRA and CDR2 YSYEKL. The CDR3 bases are TGCGCCAGCAGCCAAGGACTAGCGGGGGGGAGAGCCAAAAACATTCAGTACTTC. It encodes CASSQGLAGGRAKNIQYF.

This clone was recorded once. The rearrangement links TRBV2 to TRBJ2-2; TRBD2 aligns across 9 bases. Per the germline V gene, CDR1 is SNHLY and CDR2 is FYNNEI. V dropped 4 bases and J dropped 0; count of bases not matched to a gene: 12. The CDR3 contains 19 residues. CDR3 sequence reads: CASSVRVAGDPSNTGELFF. For the CDR3, the DNA is TGTGCCAGCAGTGTCAGGGTAGCGGGGGATCCGTCGAACACCGGGGAGCTGTTTTTT.

As to this clone: At the DNA level, this CDR3 is encoded by other sequences in the same sample as well. The chain recombines TRBV5-1 with TRBJ2-5, with 7 nucleotides matching TRBD2. Germline CDR1 reads SGHRS; CDR2 reads YFSETQ. The CDR3 loop spans 14 amino acids. Losses at the gene ends were 2 bases for V and 0 bases for J; bases not matched to a gene: 1. CDR3 residues: CASSLAGNQETQYF. CDR3 nucleotides: TGCGCCAGCAGCTTAGCGGGGAACCAAGAGACCCAGTACTTC. The variable domain in full, completed from reference TRBV5-1 and TRBJ2-5, reads KAGVTQTPRYLIKTRGQQVTLSCSPISGHRSVSWYQQTPGQGLQFLFEYFSETQRNKGNFPGRFSGRQFSNSRSEMNVSTLELGDSALYLCASSLAGNQETQYFGPGTRLLVL.

The genes are TRBV2 and TRBJ2-5, with 9 bases matching TRBD2. Trimming at V came to 6 bases and at J to 5 bases, leaving 4 bases not matched to a gene. CDR1 SNHLY and CDR2 FYNNEI come from the germline V gene. This CDR3 region has 13 residues. The CDR3 region is CASRVAGAETQYF. The DNA of the CDR3 is TGTGCCAGCAGGGTAGCGGGGGCTGAGACCCAGTACTTC.

V is TRBV6-1 and J is TRBJ2-7; no clear D. Trimming left V 7 bases short and J 3 bases short, with 10 bases between. The CDR3 is made up of 12 amino acids. The germline gives CDR1 MNHNS, CDR2 SASEGT. The CDR3 DNA sequence: TGTGCCAGCAACGAGCTTAGCTACGAGCAGTACTTC. This sequence encodes CASNELSYEQYF.

This chain joins TRBV27 and TRBJ2-1; 10 nucleotides align to TRBD2. This CDR3 contains 16 residues. The V gene's germline CDR1 is MNHEY and CDR2 SMNVEV (reference sequence). V was pared by 3 bases and J by 5 bases, with 7 bases of the junction left unmatched. The CDR3, as DNA: TGTGCCAGCAGTTTTCTGGGGAGCGGGGGGGACAATGAGCAGTTCTTC. It codes for CASSFLGSGGDNEQFF.

The rearrangement uses TRBV28 and TRBJ2-2; D might be TRBD2 (5 bases). In germline, CDR1 is MDHEN, CDR2 SYDVKM. The CDR3 has 16 amino acids. V was clipped by 6 bases and J by 8 bases, with 22 bases between them. Here the CDR3 reads CASSPSSSEGRGELFF. In nucleotides, the CDR3 is TGTGCCAGCAGCCCCTCAAGTAGCGAGGGTAGGGGGGAGCTGTTTTTT.